Below are 12 T cell receptor beta chains sequenced from a single sample in a study of shared clonotypes between healthy human individuals. Method: immunoSEQ multiplex PCR; TCRdb's copy keeps in-frame clones and lacks some. Of more than 2 million clones in the sample, 90% to 95% were seen once. Sequenced input: naive CD4+ T cells sorted from blood. The sample's subset: CD45RA+ positively selected. All receptors derive from a man between 18 and 29 years old in good health.

This rearrangement joins TRBV4-1 to TRBJ2-7; D perhaps matches TRBD1 (6 bases). In germline, CDR1 is MGHRA, CDR2 YSYEKL. V was shortened by 0 bases and J by 0 bases, with 12 bases between the two germline ends. This CDR3 has 16 residues. CDR3 region: CASSQEGPGASYEQYF. Written as DNA, the CDR3 is TGCGCCAGCAGCCAAGAAGGCCCAGGGGCCTCCTACGAGCAGTACTTC.

This chain links TRBV11-2 with TRBJ2-2; 9 nucleotides agree with TRBD2. J lost 7 bases, V lost 4 bases, and 7 bases had no gene match. The CDR3 is 15 amino acids. Looked up from germline, CDR1 is SGHAT and CDR2 is FQNNGV. The CDR3 nucleotides are TGTGCCAGCAGCTCGATTAGCGGGAGAGGCGGGGAGCTGTTTTTT. It is translated as CASSSISGRGGELFF.

This chain uses TRBV27 with TRBJ1-2, with D possibly TRBD1 on 6 matching bases. Germline V gene lookup returns CDR1 MNHEY and CDR2 SMNVEV (reference sequence). Trimming took off 6 bases at V and 7 bases at J, with 15 bases between the two ends. The length of the CDR3 is 13 residues. The CDR3 is CASRSGVGGGYTF. The CDR3 coding sequence is TGTGCCAGCAGATCAGGGGTAGGGGGTGGCTACACCTTC.

The chain couples TRBV7-2 to TRBJ2-1; 8 bases agree with TRBD1. CDR3 length: 19 residues. Trimming took 7 bases from V and 2 from J; bases not matched to a gene: 19. Germline lookup yields CDR1 SGHTA and CDR2 FQGNSA. In nucleotides, the CDR3 is TGTGCCAGCACCCCCAGGACAGGGATATCGAGGAGGACCTACAATGAGCAGTTCTTC. Its protein product is CASTPRTGISRRTYNEQFF. Looking up the rest from reference TRBV7-2 and TRBJ2-1 gives the full variable domain: GAGVSQSPSNKVTEKGKDVELRCDPISGHTALYWYRQSLGQGLEFLIYFQGNSAPDKSGLPSDRFSAERTGGSVSTLTIQRTQQEDSAVYLCASTPRTGISRRTYNEQFFGPGTRLTVL.

The sample holds one count of this clone. The chain uses TRBV15 and TRBJ2-1; 10 bases fit TRBD2. The CDR3 extends over 17 amino acids. CDR1 LNHNV and CDR2 YYDKDF come from the germline V gene (reference sequence). V gave up 1 base and J gave up 6 bases; unmatched junction bases: 9. CDR3 nucleotides: TGTGCCACCAGCAGAGGGAAGTTAGCGGGAGGTTCCAATGAGCAGTTCTTC. Translation: CATSRGKLAGGSNEQFF.

CDR3 region: CASSSEGGGEGYTF. The CDR3 region has the DNA TGTGCCAGCAGCTCCGAGGGTGGGGGCGAGGGCTACACCTTC. V gene TRBV7-9 combines with J gene TRBJ1-2, with D maybe TRBD1 (6 bases). There are 14 residues in the CDR3. CDR1 is SEHNR and CDR2 is FQNEAQ in the germline V gene (reference sequence). V shed 4 bases and J shed 8 bases, with 17 bases lying between them.

The V and J genes are TRBV2 and TRBJ2-2; 12 nucleotides align to TRBD2. The CDR3 spans 16 residues. Trimming removed 7 bases from V and 3 bases from J; junction bases left unmatched: 6. The germline V gene encodes CDR1 SNHLY and CDR2 FYNNEI. CDR3 nucleotide sequence: TGTGCCAGCACCAAACTAGCGGGAGGATACACCGGGGAGCTGTTTTTT. It yields the protein CASTKLAGGYTGELFF.

The genes are TRBV10-3 and TRBJ2-1; no definite D call. Germline CDR1 and CDR2: ENHRY and SYGVKD. The V and J ends lost 2 bases and 6 bases respectively, with 17 bases between them. This CDR3 spans 16 amino acids. The CDR3, as DNA: TGTGCCATCAGTGAGGGTCTGGGTTCTGGGGTCAATGAGCAGTTCTTC. It specifies CAISEGLGSGVNEQFF.

V gene TRBV2 combines with J gene TRBJ2-7; D ambiguous. The ends were cut back, 1 base at V and 0 bases at J, with 7 bases in the middle. CDR1 and CDR2 from the germline V gene are SNHLY and FYNNEI. The CDR3 has 14 amino acids. The CDR3 region is CASSEDIRSYEQYF. The CDR3 nucleotides are TGTGCCAGCAGTGAAGACATACGCTCCTACGAGCAGTACTTC.

The chain carries TRBV30 and TRBJ1-4; 8 nucleotides match TRBD1. Trimming removed 2 bases from V and 7 bases from J; junction bases left unmatched: 9. Germline loops: CDR1 GTSNPN, CDR2 SVGIG (reference sequence). The CDR3 sequence is 15 residues long. CDR3 region: CAWSSRTGLGEKLFF. The CDR3 DNA reads TGTGCCTGGAGTTCAAGGACAGGGTTAGGTGAAAAACTGTTTTTT.

The chain links TRBV4-1 to TRBJ2-5, with D maybe TRBD1 (6 bases). V was trimmed by 2 bases and J by 1 base, leaving 23 bases between them. In germline, CDR1 is MGHRA, CDR2 YSYEKL. CDR3 length: 19 amino acids. The DNA for the CDR3 is TGCGCCAGCAGCCAAAGACTCTCTGGGGGCAGGGGATTCCAAGAGACCCAGTACTTC. Its translation: CASSQRLSGGRGFQETQYF.

The V call is TRBV18, the J call TRBJ2-7, with 8 bases fitting TRBD1. This CDR3 spans 13 amino acids. CDR1 is KGHSH, CDR2 LQKENI, per germline. Unmatched junction bases numbered 4, after V lost 3 bases and J lost 6 bases. DNA for the CDR3: TGTGCCAGCTCACCGGACAGGGTGGCCGAGCAGTACTTC. The encoded protein is CASSPDRVAEQYF.